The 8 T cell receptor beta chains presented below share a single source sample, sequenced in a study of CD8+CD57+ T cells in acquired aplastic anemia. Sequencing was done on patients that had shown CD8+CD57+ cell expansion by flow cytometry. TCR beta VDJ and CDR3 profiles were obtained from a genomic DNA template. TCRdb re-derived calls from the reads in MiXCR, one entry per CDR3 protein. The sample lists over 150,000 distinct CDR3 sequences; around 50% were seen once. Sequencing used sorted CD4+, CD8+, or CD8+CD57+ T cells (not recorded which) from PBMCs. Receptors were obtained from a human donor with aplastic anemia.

Here the CDR3 DNA reads TGTGCCAGCAGCTTTTGGCTAGCGGGGCAAGAGACCCAGTACTTC. The encoded protein is CASSFWLAGQETQYF. V gene TRBV7-8 combines with J gene TRBJ2-5; 9 bases line up with TRBD2. Germline V gene lookup returns CDR1 SGHVS and CDR2 FQNEAQ. Trimming took 3 bases from V and 2 from J; bases not matched to a gene: 4. The length of the CDR3 is 15 residues.

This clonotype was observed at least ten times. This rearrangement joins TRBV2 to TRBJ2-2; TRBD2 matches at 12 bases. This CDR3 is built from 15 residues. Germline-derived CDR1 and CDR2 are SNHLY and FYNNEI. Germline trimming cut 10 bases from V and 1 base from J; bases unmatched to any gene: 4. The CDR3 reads CATLAGGMNTGELFF. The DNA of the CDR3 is TGTGCCACCCTAGCGGGGGGGATGAACACCGGGGAGCTGTTTTTT.

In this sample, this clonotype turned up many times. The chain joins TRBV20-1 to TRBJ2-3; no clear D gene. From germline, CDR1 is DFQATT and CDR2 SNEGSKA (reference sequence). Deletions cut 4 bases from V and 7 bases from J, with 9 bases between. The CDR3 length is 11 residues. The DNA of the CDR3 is TGCAGTGCTAAAGACCAATATACGCAGTATTTT. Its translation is CSAKDQYTQYF.

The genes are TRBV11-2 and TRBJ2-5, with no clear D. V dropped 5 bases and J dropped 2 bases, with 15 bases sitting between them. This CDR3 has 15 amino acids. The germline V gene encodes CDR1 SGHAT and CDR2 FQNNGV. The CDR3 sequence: CASSAGVARQETQYF. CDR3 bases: TGTGCCAGCAGCGCCGGCGTCGCGAGGCAAGAGACCCAGTACTTC.

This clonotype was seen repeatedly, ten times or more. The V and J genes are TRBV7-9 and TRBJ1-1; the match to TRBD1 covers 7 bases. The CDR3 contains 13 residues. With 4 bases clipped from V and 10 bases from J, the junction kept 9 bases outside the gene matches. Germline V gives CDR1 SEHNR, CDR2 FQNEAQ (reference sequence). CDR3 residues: CASSSRQGSRAFF. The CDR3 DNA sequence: TGTGCCAGCAGCTCTCGACAGGGAAGTCGAGCTTTCTTT.

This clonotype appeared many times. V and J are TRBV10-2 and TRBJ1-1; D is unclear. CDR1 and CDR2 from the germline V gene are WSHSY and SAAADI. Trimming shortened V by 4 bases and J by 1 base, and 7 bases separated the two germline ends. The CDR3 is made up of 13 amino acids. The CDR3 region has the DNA TGCGCCAGCAGTGCGGGGAAGAACACTGAAGCTTTCTTT. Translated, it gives CASSAGKNTEAFF.

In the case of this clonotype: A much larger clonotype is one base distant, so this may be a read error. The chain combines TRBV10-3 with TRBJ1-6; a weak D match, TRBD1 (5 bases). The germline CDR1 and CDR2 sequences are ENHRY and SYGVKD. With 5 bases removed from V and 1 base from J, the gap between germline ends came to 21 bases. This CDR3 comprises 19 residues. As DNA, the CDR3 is TGTGCCATCAGTTACCCGGGACCGCCGAACAAATCCTATAATTCACCCCTCCACTTT. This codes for CAISYPGPPNKSYNSPLHF.

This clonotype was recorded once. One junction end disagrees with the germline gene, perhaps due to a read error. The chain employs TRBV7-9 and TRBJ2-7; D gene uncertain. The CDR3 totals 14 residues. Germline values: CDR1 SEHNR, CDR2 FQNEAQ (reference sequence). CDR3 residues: CASSLGLTPYERYF. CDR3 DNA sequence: TGTGCCAGCAGCCTTGGCCTCACCCCCTACGAGCGGTACTTC.